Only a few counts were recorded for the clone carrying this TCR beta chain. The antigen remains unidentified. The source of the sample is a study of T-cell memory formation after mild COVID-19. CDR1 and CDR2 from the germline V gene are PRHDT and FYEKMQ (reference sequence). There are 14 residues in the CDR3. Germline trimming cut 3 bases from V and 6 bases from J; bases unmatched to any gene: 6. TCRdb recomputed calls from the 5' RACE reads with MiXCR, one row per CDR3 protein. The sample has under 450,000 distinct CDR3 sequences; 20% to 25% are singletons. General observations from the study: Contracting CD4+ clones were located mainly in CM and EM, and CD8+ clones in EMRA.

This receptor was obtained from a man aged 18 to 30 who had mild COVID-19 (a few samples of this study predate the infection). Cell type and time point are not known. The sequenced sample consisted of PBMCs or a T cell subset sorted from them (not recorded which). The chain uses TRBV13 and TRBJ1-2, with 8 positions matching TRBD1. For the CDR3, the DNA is TGTGCCAGCAGCTTCGACAGGGGCTCTAATGGCTACACCTTC. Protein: CASSFDRGSNGYTF.